This paragraph covers one T cell receptor beta chain sequence. The target antigen is unknown. These data come from a study of cytomegalovirus exposure and HLA in healthy donors. Study at large: HLA-typed donors were the source of around 80 million unique TCRs, which an early data release held.

PCR employed 60 Vbeta and 13 Jbeta primers. Original analysis: In a later analysis, 75 million to 85 million unique TCR beta chains included roughly 11 million shared by two or more donors. TCRdb's copy holds only in-frame clones and misses some; the assay was immunoSEQ multiplex PCR. V and J calls and clone size are copied from that table; D and trimming were computed from the DNA. The sample yields fewer than 100,000 clones, around 80% seen once. Whole-study findings and limits: Several V segments, TRBV6-2 and TRBV6-3 among them, could not be told apart and were dropped.

The ends lost 1 base at V and 3 bases at J; junction bases unmatched: 12. Germline V gene data show CDR1 as GTSNPN and CDR2 as SVGIG (reference sequence). This CDR3 spans 16 amino acids. This chain connects TRBV30 to TRBJ2-7, with 7 bases that match TRBD1. The source is a male donor in good health and CMV-seropositive. Sequencing was carried out using PBMCs. The CDR3 coding sequence is TGTGCCTGGAGTGGCCCCCGACAGGGAACTTTCTACGAGCAGTACTTC. It codes for CAWSGPRQGTFYEQYF.